This TCR beta chain stems from a study of blood T cell repertoires in COVID-19 (dated by TCRdb to 2018 to 2020). Regarding the study in general: Samples from collaborators originated in the United States, Italy and Spain and spanned both the acute and convalescent phases of COVID-19. The material from the prospective study consisted of cDNA or gDNA derived from T cells, B-cell-depleted T cells, or PBMCs. Deeply sampled blood TCRbeta repertoires from subjects exposed to, actively infected with, or recovered from COVID-19 were included in the dataset. The repertoires were made available in a free public database intended to serve as a resource for research on the immune response to SARS-CoV-2. The samples were drawn from two sources: the first 160 participants of the ongoing ImmuneRACE study, and about 1,300 subjects contributed by 6 global collaborators. Sample metadata almost always included a de-identified subject ID, COVID-19 status, age in years and sex. Where available, HLA class I and class II types were obtained from metadata supplied by the sample provider rather than from assay-based typing.

In the case of this clone: It has no known antigen specificity. It has no much larger one-base neighbor in the sample; base qualities were not kept.

The immunoSEQ Assay, a bias-controlled multiplex PCR, was used to amplify TCRbeta CDR3 regions from genomic DNA. Regarding the original processing steps: Nucleated cell counts per sample were estimated from amplification of reference gene primers within the assay. To quantify the absolute abundance of each unique TCRbeta CDR3 rearrangement, sequence reads were collapsed and filtered. For each sample, productive Simpson clonality was calculated as the square root of Simpson's diversity index across productive rearrangements. TCRdb limited this immuneACCESS table to in-frame rearrangements with V and J called. A share of clones is missing; checked studies link under half to unresolved V genes, and the rest is unexplained. Clonal size and the V and J genes are those of that table, whereas D and trimming came from the DNA. The sample contains some 51,000 clones, around 90% of them found a single time. The ten largest clonotypes hold over 13% of the sample.

Broad study findings and their caveats: The quantity of clinical and demographic metadata differed by source and by participant and was supplied without curation.

Reading the germline V gene gives CDR1 SGHTA and CDR2 FQGNSA. V sheds 5 bases and J sheds 1 base, leaving 9 bases between their ends. From the cysteine through the phenylalanine, the CDR3 covers 14 amino acids. The sequence is cut down to CDR3 DNA, 42 bases in frame from base 1. Whole blood was collected in K2EDTA tubes by collaborating institutions according to the institutions' own protocols. For TCRbeta analysis, collaborator samples were shipped as frozen whole blood, as isolated PBMCs, or as DNA extracted from either sample type. This chain is built from TRBV7-2 and TRBJ1-5; TRBD1 might be the D gene, on 5 matching bases. The source is a human donor with active COVID-19. The donor label of this sample is uncertain. Sequencing was carried out using peripheral blood. The CDR3 has the sequence CASSLRQSNQPQHF. The DNA is as follows: TGTGCCAGCAGCCTCCGACAGAGCAATCAGCCCCAGCATTTT.